The entry below gives a single T cell receptor beta chain sequence along with its context. Its antigen is unknown. Reverse transcribing all isolated RNA meant expressed TCRB transcripts were sequenced. Sequencing used immunoSEQ multiplex PCR; TCRdb keeps in-frame clones, though not all of them. The data show about 450,000 clones, approximately 10% seen once. CDR1 is LGHNA, CDR2 YSLEER, per germline. The CDR3 is made up of 15 amino acids. With 3 bases removed from V and 7 bases from J, the gap between germline ends came to 19 bases. These data originate in a study of beta chain features in type 1 diabetes. Study outcomes and limitations: PCR might favor shorter templates, but any such skew would affect patients and controls equally. Whether TCRB rearrangement is influenced by HLA type was left unresolved in this analysis.

The rearrangement uses TRBV4-3 and TRBJ2-7; unclear D gene. The sequenced material came from naive CD4+ T cells from blood. The clonotype comes from a young woman in good health. The CDR3 is CASSHLSMGNREQYF. CDR3 bases: TGCGCCAGCAGCCATTTAAGTATGGGGAATCGGGAGCAGTACTTC.